The T cell receptor (beta chain) described here comes from a study of blood T cell repertoires in COVID-19. Overall study context: Specimens from acute and convalescent COVID-19 originated in the United States, Italy and Spain. T cells, B-cell-depleted T cells, or PBMCs provided the cDNA or gDNA that served as material.

Germline lookup yields CDR1 SGHTA and CDR2 FQGNSA. V was trimmed by 3 bases and J by 4 bases, leaving 6 bases between them. The CDR3 extends over 12 amino acids. Original analysis: Estimation of nucleated cell counts was performed using reference gene primer amplification. The repertoire was sequenced with immunoSEQ multiplex PCR; TCRdb's copy has only in-frame clones and lacks some. Clonal size and the V and J genes are those of that table, whereas D and trimming came from the DNA. The sample shows about 180,000 clones, about 89% of them seen only once. The receptor comes from a man aged 18-30 years who had recovered from COVID-19. Sequenced sample: peripheral blood. The chain links TRBV7-2 to TRBJ1-2, with D unresolved. CDR3: CASSFRSYGYTF. The DNA of the CDR3 is TGTGCCAGCAGCTTCCGTTCCTATGGCTACACCTTC. Variable domain in full (rest from reference TRBV7-2 and TRBJ1-2): GAGVSQSPSNKVTEKGKDVELRCDPISGHTALYWYRQSLGQGLEFLIYFQGNSAPDKSGLPSDRFSAERTGGSVSTLTIQRTQQEDSAVYLCASSFRSYGYTFGSGTRLTVV.